Each of the 29 T cell receptor beta chains below was sequenced from the same sample in a study of CD8 T cells in ankylosing spondylitis. General observations from the study: Ankylosing spondylitis blood appeared to be characterized by a TCR beta motif of about eight highly homologous variants.

TCRdb reprocessed the 5' RACE reads via MiXCR and lists one record per CDR3 protein. The profile shows over 600,000 distinct CDR3 sequences, roughly 19% of them singletons. No antigen has been identified for these receptors. The sequenced material came from blood, either unsorted or a sorted T cell fraction (not recorded which). Receptors were obtained from a male donor with ankylosing spondylitis.

This clonotype was seen a few times. The chain employs TRBV5-1 and TRBJ2-7; 8 nucleotides match TRBD1. Germline V gives CDR1 SGHRS, CDR2 YFSETQ. CDR3 length: 14 amino acids. J was trimmed by 0 bases and V by 3 bases; bases with no gene match: 2. CDR3 amino acids: CASSWGQASYEQYF. The CDR3 coding sequence is TGCGCCAGCAGCTGGGGACAGGCCTCCTACGAGCAGTACTTC. Together with reference TRBV5-1 and TRBJ2-7, the CDR3 gives the full variable domain: KAGVTQTPRYLIKTRGQQVTLSCSPISGHRSVSWYQQTPGQGLQFLFEYFSETQRNKGNFPGRFSGRQFSNSRSEMNVSTLELGDSALYLCASSWGQASYEQYFGPGTRLTVT.

V gene TRBV19 combines with J gene TRBJ2-7, with TRBD2 identical over 7 bases. J gave up 6 bases and V 6 bases, and 8 bases lay outside the gene matches. This CDR3 is 13 amino acids long. The germline CDR1 and CDR2 sequences are LNHDA and SQIVND (reference sequence). The CDR3 sequence is CASRPEWGGEQYF. The CDR3 nucleotides read TGTGCCAGTAGACCGGAATGGGGGGGCGAGCAGTACTTC.

V gene TRBV7-2 combines with J gene TRBJ2-7; 7 positions match TRBD2. Germline V CDR1 and CDR2: SGHTA, FQGNSA. J lost 5 bases, V lost 4 bases, and 5 bases had no gene match. CDR3 length equals 13 residues. The CDR3 region is CASSSRGSHEQYF. As DNA, the CDR3 is TGTGCCAGCAGCTCCCGCGGGAGTCACGAGCAGTACTTC.

The chain recombines TRBV5-1 with TRBJ2-3; TRBD2 aligns across 11 bases. This CDR3 is built from 17 residues. Germline V gene sequence: CDR1 SGHRS, CDR2 YFSETQ. Trimming took 4 bases from V and 1 from J; bases not matched to a gene: 8. CDR3 protein: CASSRTMTSGGTDTQYF. The CDR3, as DNA: TGCGCCAGCAGCCGCACGATGACTAGCGGGGGCACAGATACGCAGTATTTT.

A few counts support this clonotype. The chain carries TRBV29-1 and TRBJ1-2; 10 nucleotides agree with TRBD1. Germline V CDR1 and CDR2: SQVTM, ANQGSEA. This CDR3 spans 12 amino acids. J gave up 6 bases and V 3 bases, and 1 base lay outside the gene matches. CDR3 region: CSVDGQGDGYTF. CDR3 sequence (DNA): TGCAGCGTTGATGGACAGGGGGATGGCTACACCTTC.

This clonotype has only a few counts. The chain employs TRBV7-9 and TRBJ2-3, with a tentative D call TRBD1 (6 bases). The CDR3 is made up of 15 amino acids. CDR1 and CDR2 from the germline V gene are SEHNR and FQNEAQ (reference sequence). V lost 2 bases and J 5 bases, leaving 14 bases between the germline ends. The CDR3: CASSLSTGPEDTQYF. CDR3 in DNA: TGTGCCAGCAGCTTATCTACAGGGCCGGAAGATACGCAGTATTTT. The whole variable domain, filled in from reference TRBV7-9 and TRBJ2-3, reads DTGVSQNPRHKITKRGQNVTFRCDPISEHNRLYWYRQTLGQGPEFLTYFQNEAQLEKSRLLSDRFSAERPKGSFSTLEIQRTEQGDSAMYLCASSLSTGPEDTQYFGPGTRLTVL.

The chain is built from TRBV9 and TRBJ2-5; 7 bases are shared with TRBD1. V trimming: 0 bases; J trimming: 5 bases; junction bases outside the gene matches: 4. The CDR3 consists of 14 residues. Germline CDR1 and CDR2: SGDLS and YYNGEE. The CDR3 reads CASSVVGGGETQYF. CDR3 in DNA: TGTGCCAGCAGCGTAGTAGGGGGCGGTGAGACCCAGTACTTC.

This clonotype has only a few counts. The chain couples TRBV7-2 to TRBJ2-7, with D perhaps matching TRBD1 (8 bases). The CDR3 covers 15 residues. Deletions cut 5 bases from V and 2 bases from J, with 16 bases between. The germline V gene has CDR1 SGHTA and CDR2 FQGNSA. CDR3 protein: CASSPGQGGPYEQYF. The CDR3 DNA is TGTGCCAGCAGCCCCGGACAGGGAGGGCCCTACGAGCAGTACTTC. The full variable domain, with the rest looked up from reference TRBV7-2 and TRBJ2-7, is GAGVSQSPSNKVTEKGKDVELRCDPISGHTALYWYRQSLGQGLEFLIYFQGNSAPDKSGLPSDRFSAERTGGSVSTLTIQRTQQEDSAVYLCASSPGQGGPYEQYFGPGTRLTVT.

The genes are TRBV3-1 and TRBJ2-4; weak D call: TRBD2 (5 bases). With 7 bases removed from V and 7 bases from J, the gap between germline ends came to 17 bases. Germline CDR1 and CDR2: LGHDT and YNNKEL (reference sequence). The CDR3 has 14 amino acids. CDR3 in DNA: TGTGCCAGCACCGCTCGTACGGGGTCGAACATTCAGTACTTC. This encodes CASTARTGSNIQYF.

This clonotype has more than one count but fewer than ten. J is TRBJ2-7 and V is TRBV12-3 or TRBV12-4; D gene uncertain. Trimming took off 6 bases at V and 6 bases at J, with 18 bases between the two ends. This CDR3 comprises 14 residues. CDR3 protein: CASRPHGPLGEQYF. CDR3 in DNA: TGTGCCAGCAGGCCCCACGGACCCTTGGGCGAGCAGTACTTC.

This clonotype was recorded many times. The chain is built from TRBV5-1 and TRBJ1-2; 9 nucleotides match TRBD1. V dropped 0 bases and J dropped 3; count of bases not matched to a gene: 0. Germline values: CDR1 SGHRS, CDR2 YFSETQ. The CDR3 runs 14 residues. The CDR3 nucleotides read TGCGCCAGCAGCTTGGGGGACAGGGACTATGGCTACACCTTC. Its protein product is CASSLGDRDYGYTF.

The V gene is TRBV2, the J gene TRBJ2-5, with a tentative D call TRBD2 (5 bases). Germline V gene sequence: CDR1 SNHLY, CDR2 FYNNEI. This CDR3 is built from 13 residues. V lost 2 bases, J lost 5 bases, and 9 bases lay in between. In nucleotides, the CDR3 is TGTGCCAGCAGTGAATATACGGGGGAGACCCAGTACTTC. This sequence encodes CASSEYTGETQYF.

V usage is TRBV20-1 and J usage is TRBJ2-7, with TRBD2 as a possible D gene (6 bases). CDR1 and CDR2 (germline): DFQATT, SNEGSKA (reference sequence). The CDR3 is 14 amino acids. Trimming left V 6 bases short and J 2 bases short, with 17 bases between. CDR3 residues: CSAKTGLNTYEQYF. The CDR3 coding sequence is TGCAGTGCAAAGACGGGACTCAACACCTACGAGCAGTACTTC.

This clonotype was observed many times. The CDR3 here is CASSLRGGVLDNEQFF. The CDR3 DNA is TGTGCCAGCAGCTTAAGGGGGGGAGTGCTGGACAATGAGCAGTTCTTC. The chain recombines TRBV7-8 with TRBJ2-1, with D perhaps TRBD2 (7 bases). The CDR3 consists of 16 residues. The ends were cut back, 2 bases at V and 5 bases at J, with 16 bases in the middle. CDR1 is SGHVS and CDR2 is FQNEAQ in the germline V gene.

This clonotype was seen only a few times. The V gene is TRBV9, the J gene TRBJ2-1; D possibly uses TRBD1 or TRBD2 (6 bases each). The germline V gene encodes CDR1 SGDLS and CDR2 YYNGEE. V lost 4 bases and J lost 10, with 18 bases in between. The CDR3 has 14 residues. The CDR3 DNA reads as TGTGCCAGCAGCCCGGGCCAAGGGGGGTTCGAGCAGTTCTTC. Its translation is CASSPGQGGFEQFF.

The V and J genes are TRBV20-1 and TRBJ1-5, with a possible D match to TRBD1 (6 bases). V lost 6 bases and J 7 bases, leaving 16 bases between the germline ends. Germline CDR1 is DFQATT and CDR2 is SNEGSKA (reference sequence). The CDR3 is 13 amino acids. The CDR3 DNA follows: TGCAGTGCCCCTTCCGGGGGGGGCCAGCCCCAGCATTTT. The encoded protein is CSAPSGGGQPQHF.

This sequence joins TRBV10-3 and TRBJ1-6; 7 positions match TRBD1. CDR1 and CDR2 (germline): ENHRY, SYGVKD. The V and J ends lost 3 bases and 3 bases, in that order; junction bases with no gene match: 2. This CDR3 comprises 15 residues. CDR3 protein: CAISEGQVYNSPLHF. The CDR3 nucleotides are TGTGCCATCAGTGAAGGACAGGTCTATAATTCACCCCTCCACTTT.

The chain is built from TRBV5-1 and TRBJ1-4; 7 nucleotides align to TRBD1. Germline trimming cut 4 bases from V and 2 bases from J; bases unmatched to any gene: 5. The CDR3 runs to 15 residues. CDR1 and CDR2 from the germline V gene are SGHRS and YFSETQ. This CDR3 reads CASSNRGSTNEKLFF. The CDR3 coding sequence is TGCGCCAGCAGCAACAGGGGATCCACTAATGAAAAACTGTTTTTT. The full variable domain, its missing parts supplied by reference TRBV5-1 and TRBJ1-4, is KAGVTQTPRYLIKTRGQQVTLSCSPISGHRSVSWYQQTPGQGLQFLFEYFSETQRNKGNFPGRFSGRQFSNSRSEMNVSTLELGDSALYLCASSNRGSTNEKLFFGSGTQLSVL.

The J gene is TRBJ2-1, the V gene TRBV7-9, with a tentative D call TRBD1 (7 bases). Trimming removed 3 bases at V and 9 bases at J, with 21 bases between. CDR1 and CDR2 from the germline V gene are SEHNR and FQNEAQ (reference sequence). This CDR3 contains 16 residues. This chain's CDR3 is CASSFPIQGTEGEQFF. The CDR3, as DNA: TGTGCCAGCAGCTTCCCAATACAGGGGACGGAGGGTGAGCAGTTCTTC.

The rearrangement links TRBV12-3 or TRBV12-4 to TRBJ1-5; D perhaps matches TRBD1 (5 bases). Trimming removed 5 bases at V and 7 bases at J, with 12 bases between. The CDR3 length is 13 residues. CDR3 amino acids: CASSVGGKQPQHF. The CDR3 DNA reads as TGTGCCAGCAGTGTGGGGGGAAAGCAGCCCCAGCATTTT.

The gene calls are TRBV6-5 and TRBJ1-3; possible D gene TRBD1, 5 bases. This CDR3 comprises 15 residues. The V gene's germline CDR1 is MNHEY and CDR2 SVGAGI. The V gene lost 0 bases and the J gene lost 8 bases, with 14 bases spanning the gap. The CDR3 loop reads CASSYSGTSYDTIYF. The CDR3 DNA follows: TGTGCCAGCAGTTACTCGGGGACCTCGTACGACACCATATATTTT.

This clonotype has more than one count but fewer than ten. The V and J genes are TRBV20-1 and TRBJ2-3; 8 bases map to TRBD2. The CDR3 extends over 15 amino acids. Germline lookup yields CDR1 DFQATT and CDR2 SNEGSKA (reference sequence). J gave up 1 base and V 5 bases, and 8 bases lay outside the gene matches. DNA of the CDR3: TGCAGTGCTGCCGGGGGGGCTTCGGGCACAGATACGCAGTATTTT. Its translation is CSAAGGASGTDTQYF.

The CDR3 sequence: CSAPDRGSGTQYF. The DNA for the CDR3 is TGCAGTGCCCCGGACAGGGGGTCGGGGACCCAGTACTTC. The J gene is TRBJ2-5, the V gene TRBV20-1; 10 nucleotides line up with TRBD1. Germline CDR1 is DFQATT and CDR2 is SNEGSKA (reference sequence). The CDR3 is made up of 13 amino acids. Losses at the gene ends were 6 bases for V and 7 bases for J; bases not matched to a gene: 8.

This clonotype was detected ten times or more. The rearrangement uses TRBV5-8 and TRBJ2-1, with 8 bases fitting TRBD2. The V and J ends lost 1 base and 9 bases, in that order; junction bases with no gene match: 9. The CDR3 has 15 amino acids. Looked up from germline, CDR1 is SGHTS and CDR2 is YDEGEE. The CDR3 nucleotides are TGTGCCAGCAGCTTGTTGCTAGCGGGTTATAGTGAGCAGTTCTTC. This codes for CASSLLLAGYSEQFF.

The sample holds a few counts of this clonotype. The junction and the germline gene differ at one end; a read error may be behind it. The chain couples TRBV20-1 to TRBJ2-1; the D gene is possibly TRBD1 (6 bases). The CDR3 is 13 amino acids. Germline V gene lookup returns CDR1 DFQATT and CDR2 SNEGSKA (reference sequence). CDR3 region: CSAGKNRDNEQFF. CDR3 DNA sequence: TGCAGTGCCGGAAAAAACAGGGACAACGAGCAGTTCTTC.

This clonotype has just a few counts. The chain combines TRBV7-9 with TRBJ2-1; D is possibly TRBD1 (6 bases). Germline assignment: CDR1 SEHNR and CDR2 FQNEAQ (reference sequence). This CDR3 comprises 14 residues. The V and J ends lost 7 bases and 2 bases respectively, with 12 bases between them. CDR3 in amino acids: CASIYRETYNEQFF. The CDR3 nucleotides read TGTGCCAGCATTTACAGGGAAACCTACAATGAGCAGTTCTTC.

This clonotype was counted a few times. The chain is built from TRBV4-1 and TRBJ2-5, with D unclear. CDR1 is MGHRA, CDR2 YSYEKL, per germline. The V end lost 2 bases, the J end lost 5 bases, and 9 bases lay between the germline ends. There are 13 residues in the CDR3. CDR3 amino acids: CASSQQSGETQYF. CDR3 in DNA: TGCGCCAGCAGCCAACAGTCCGGGGAGACCCAGTACTTC.

This clonotype occurred a few times. This chain links TRBV19 with TRBJ2-7; D remains unclear. Germline-derived CDR1 and CDR2 are LNHDA and SQIVND (reference sequence). Trimming removed 7 bases at V and 5 bases at J, with 15 bases between. The CDR3 is made up of 13 amino acids. The CDR3 coding sequence is TGTGCCAGTACCGACTCGACCCGTCACGAGCAGTACTTC. Its protein product is CASTDSTRHEQYF.

This clonotype turned up a few times. The J gene is TRBJ2-7, the V gene TRBV12-3 or TRBV12-4; tentatively, D is TRBD1 or TRBD2 (5 bases each). The CDR3 loop spans 13 amino acids. Trimming removed 6 bases at V and 4 bases at J, with 13 bases between. For the CDR3, the DNA is TGTGCCAGCAGGAAAGACGGGGCGTACGAGCAGTACTTC. It encodes CASRKDGAYEQYF.